These 5 T cell receptor beta chains were sequenced from one sample in a study of T cell repertoires in cytomegalovirus infection. TCRdb re-called the reads through MiXCR, storing one row per CDR3 protein. The sample includes 740,000 or so distinct CDR3 sequences, 35% to 45% seen only once; the top ten take 2.8%. Material for sequencing was PBMCs. The receptors come from a human donor in good health (CMV status not recorded). Some clones in this sample may be carry-over from other donors' samples.

The CDR3, as DNA: TGTGCCAGCAGTGAAACGATTTCAGAAGCTTTCTTT. This translates into CASSETISEAFF. The chain uses TRBV2 and TRBJ1-1; D remains ambiguous. Germline V gives CDR1 SNHLY, CDR2 FYNNEI. The CDR3 spans 12 residues. Trimming pared 2 bases from V and 8 bases from J, leaving 9 bases between.

The CDR3 bases are TGTGCCAGCAGCGGCACGACAGGGGATAGCAATCAGCCCCAGCATTTT. Amino acids: CASSGTTGDSNQPQHF. The V gene is TRBV7-6, the J gene TRBJ1-5; 8 bases match TRBD1. The ends lost 5 bases at V and 0 bases at J; junction bases unmatched: 6. CDR1 and CDR2 (germline): SGHVS, FNYEAQ. This CDR3 comprises 16 residues.

The chain uses TRBV19 and TRBJ1-5; 9 bases agree with TRBD1. The CDR3 runs 14 residues. Germline CDR1 and CDR2: LNHDA and SQIVND (reference sequence). After removal of 9 bases from V and 3 bases from J, the junction contained 6 bases not matched to a gene. The CDR3 region is CASSGTGFNQPQHF. Here the CDR3 DNA reads TGTGCCAGCTCCGGGACAGGGTTCAATCAGCCCCAGCATTTT.

The chain employs TRBV7-9 and TRBJ1-2; 7 bases align to TRBD1. The CDR3 consists of 13 residues. The J segment lost 5 bases and the V segment lost 4 bases, leaving 4 bases of the junction unmatched. Germline CDR1 SEHNR, CDR2 FQNEAQ (reference sequence). The CDR3 nucleotides are TGTGCCAGCAGCTACGACAGGGTTTATGGCTACACCTTC. This codes for CASSYDRVYGYTF.

This clonotype was detected a few times. This chain joins TRBV7-9 and TRBJ2-7; TRBD1 is a possible D gene (5 bases). This CDR3 has 14 residues. Germline-derived CDR1 and CDR2 are SEHNR and FQNEAQ (reference sequence). V was cut by 3 bases and J by 5 bases, with 14 bases left in between. The DNA for the CDR3 is TGTGCCAGCAGCTTGGCGTCGGCCAGGGACGAGCAGTACTTC. It is translated as CASSLASARDEQYF.